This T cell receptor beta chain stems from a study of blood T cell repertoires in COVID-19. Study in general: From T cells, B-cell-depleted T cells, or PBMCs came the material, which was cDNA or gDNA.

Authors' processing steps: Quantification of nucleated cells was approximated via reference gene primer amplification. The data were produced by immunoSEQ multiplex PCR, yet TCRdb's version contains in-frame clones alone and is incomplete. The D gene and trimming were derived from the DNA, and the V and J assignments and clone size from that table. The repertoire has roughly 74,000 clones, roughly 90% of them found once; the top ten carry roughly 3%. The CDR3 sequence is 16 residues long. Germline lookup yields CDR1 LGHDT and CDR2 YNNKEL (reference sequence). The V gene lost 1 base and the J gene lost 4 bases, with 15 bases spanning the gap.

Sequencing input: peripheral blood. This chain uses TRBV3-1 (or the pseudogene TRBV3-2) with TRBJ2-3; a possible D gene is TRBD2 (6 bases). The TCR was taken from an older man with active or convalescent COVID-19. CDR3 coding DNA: TGTGCCAGCAGCCAAGGCATGGAGGGCCGGGCAGATACGCAGTATTTT. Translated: CASSQGMEGRADTQYF.